One sample yielded the 23 T cell receptor beta chains listed below, sequenced in a study of technical replicates of blood from a few donors. Some clones are missing from TCRdb's copy, which holds only in-frame ones; the method was immunoSEQ multiplex PCR. The sample lists tens of thousands of clones, roughly 89% occurring once. The sequencing input was PBMCs. The receptors originated from a human donor in good health. Some clones in this sample may be carry-over from other donors' samples.

The gene calls are TRBV7-9 and TRBJ2-5, with 7 bases lining up with TRBD2. CDR3 length: 16 amino acids. Germline trimming cut 0 bases from V and 5 bases from J; bases unmatched to any gene: 9. From germline, CDR1 is SEHNR and CDR2 FQNEAQ (reference sequence). The CDR3 loop reads CASSLARLREGETQYF. DNA for the CDR3: TGTGCCAGCAGCTTAGCGCGGCTCAGGGAGGGGGAGACCCAGTACTTC. Full variable domain (remainder filled in from reference TRBV7-9 and TRBJ2-5): DTGVSQNPRHKITKRGQNVTFRCDPISEHNRLYWYRQTLGQGPEFLTYFQNEAQLEKSRLLSDRFSAERPKGSFSTLEIQRTEQGDSAMYLCASSLARLREGETQYFGPGTRLLVL.

This clone came up a few times. This chain uses TRBV7-2 with TRBJ2-7; no reliable D call. CDR3 size: 13 residues. CDR1 and CDR2 (germline): SGHTA, FQGNSA. Trimming took 5 bases from V and 3 from J, leaving 11 bases between them. The CDR3 spells CASSPGLNYEQYF. CDR3 coding DNA: TGTGCCAGCAGCCCTGGGCTAAACTACGAGCAGTACTTC.

The chain carries TRBV9 and TRBJ2-2; D is perhaps TRBD2 (7 bases). The CDR3 covers 15 residues. Deletions cut 2 bases from V and 7 bases from J, with 15 bases between. Germline loops: CDR1 SGDLS, CDR2 YYNGEE. The CDR3 region is CASSVAGAFGGELFF. The CDR3 DNA is TGTGCCAGCAGCGTCGCGGGGGCCTTTGGCGGGGAGCTGTTTTTT.

The chain combines TRBV2 with TRBJ2-2; 9 bases align to TRBD1. Germline V lookup: CDR1 SNHLY, CDR2 FYNNEI. Trimming cost V 7 bases and J 3 bases; bases outside gene matches: 9. The CDR3 loop spans 16 amino acids. The CDR3 bases are TGTGCCAGCACCCAATCGGACAGGGGATACACCGGGGAGCTGTTTTTT. Translation gives CASTQSDRGYTGELFF. Complete variable domain (other parts from reference TRBV2 and TRBJ2-2): EPEVTQTPSHQVTQMGQEVILRCVPISNHLYFYWYRQILGQKVEFLVSFYNNEISEKSEIFDDQFSVERPDGSNFTLKIRSTKLEDSAMYFCASTQSDRGYTGELFFGEGSRLTVL.

The chain recombines TRBV4-1 with TRBJ2-1, with 7 bases aligning to TRBD2. The CDR3 has 15 residues. The ends lost 0 bases at V and 3 bases at J; junction bases unmatched: 2. Germline V gene data show CDR1 as MGHRA and CDR2 as YSYEKL. CDR3 sequence (DNA): TGCGCCAGCAGCCAAGAAAGGACTAGCTACAATGAGCAGTTCTTC. It yields the protein CASSQERTSYNEQFF.

The chain carries TRBV6-4 and TRBJ1-5; no clear D. Trimming stripped 0 bases from V and 6 bases from J, with 12 bases between. The CDR3 loop spans 15 amino acids. Germline V gene lookup returns CDR1 MRHNA and CDR2 SNTAGT. CDR3 coding DNA: TGTGCCAGCAGTGACTCAGAGGGCCTTGGTCAGCCCCAGCATTTT. Translating gives CASSDSEGLGQPQHF.

The chain couples TRBV7-7 to TRBJ2-1; a weak D match, TRBD1 (5 bases). The germline V gene encodes CDR1 SSHAT and CDR2 FNYEAQ (reference sequence). V lost 5 bases and J lost 0, with 11 bases in between. The CDR3 totals 15 residues. This chain's CDR3 is CASSARQSSYNEQFF. The CDR3 region has the DNA TGTGCCAGCAGCGCGAGACAGAGCTCCTACAATGAGCAGTTCTTC.

The J gene is TRBJ2-7, the V gene TRBV7-2; 8 nucleotides agree with TRBD1. V dropped 0 bases and J dropped 6; count of bases not matched to a gene: 4. This CDR3 region has 14 residues. CDR1 and CDR2 from the germline V gene are SGHTA and FQGNSA. CDR3 protein: CASSLAGQGREQYF. In nucleotides, the CDR3 is TGTGCCAGCAGCTTAGCCGGACAGGGTCGCGAGCAGTACTTC.

This clone was detected a few times. The rearrangement uses TRBV5-1 and TRBJ1-1, with 7 bases that match TRBD1. Losses at the gene ends were 1 base for V and 4 bases for J; bases not matched to a gene: 4. Germline-derived CDR1 and CDR2 are SGHRS and YFSETQ. CDR3 size: 14 residues. The CDR3 coding sequence is TGCGCCAGCAGCTTGTCAGGGGGAAGCACTGAAGCTTTCTTT. This translates into CASSLSGGSTEAFF.

The chain uses TRBV18 and TRBJ1-1; 8 nucleotides line up with TRBD1. Germline-derived CDR1 and CDR2 are KGHSH and LQKENI. J lost 6 bases, V lost 5 bases, and 2 bases had no gene match. There are 12 residues in the CDR3. CDR3 sequence: CASSSDRAEAFF. The CDR3 bases are TGTGCCAGCTCATCGGACAGGGCTGAAGCTTTCTTT.

V usage is TRBV4-2 and J usage is TRBJ2-7; the match to TRBD2 covers 14 bases. The CDR3 is 17 residues long. CDR1 LGHNA and CDR2 YNFKEQ come from the germline V gene. V shed 3 bases and J 3 bases; nucleotides not matched to a gene: 7. CDR3 in DNA: TGTGCCAGCAGCCAGAATACCGGGACTAGCGGGAGCTACGAGCAGTACTTC. Its protein is CASSQNTGTSGSYEQYF.

This sequence joins TRBV2 and TRBJ2-3; D unclear. The CDR3 covers 14 residues. The ends were cut back, 6 bases at V and 2 bases at J, with 12 bases in the middle. Germline CDR1 SNHLY, CDR2 FYNNEI. CDR3 residues: CASRLTRSTDTQYF. The CDR3 DNA reads as TGTGCCAGCAGACTAACGAGGTCCACAGATACGCAGTATTTT.

This clone appeared a few times. Written as DNA, the CDR3 is TGTGCCAGCAGCCGACTAGCGGGAGAGGGTAGCGATGAGCAGTTCTTC. This translates into CASSRLAGEGSDEQFF. The rearrangement joins TRBV7-9 to TRBJ2-1, with 12 bases fitting TRBD2. The CDR3 spans 16 residues. Germline V gene sequence: CDR1 SEHNR, CDR2 FQNEAQ (reference sequence). After removal of 5 bases from V and 8 bases from J, the junction contained 10 bases not matched to a gene. Combining the CDR3 with reference TRBV7-9 and TRBJ2-1 gives the whole variable domain DTGVSQNPRHKITKRGQNVTFRCDPISEHNRLYWYRQTLGQGPEFLTYFQNEAQLEKSRLLSDRFSAERPKGSFSTLEIQRTEQGDSAMYLCASSRLAGEGSDEQFFGPGTRLTVL.

The chain recombines TRBV11-2 with TRBJ1-6; D is unresolved. Germline CDR1 reads SGHAT; CDR2 reads FQNNGV. V lost 5 bases, J lost 4 bases, and 12 bases lay in between. This CDR3 has 15 amino acids. CDR3 in amino acids: CASSRGRGYNSPLHF. In DNA, the CDR3 is TGTGCCAGCAGCAGAGGCCGGGGATATAATTCACCCCTCCACTTT. Full variable domain (rest looked up from reference TRBV11-2 and TRBJ1-6): EAGVAQSPRYKIIEKRQSVAFWCNPISGHATLYWYQQILGQGPKLLIQFQNNGVVDDSQLPKDRFSAERLKGVDSTLKIQPAKLEDSAVYLCASSRGRGYNSPLHFGNGTRLTVT.

The chain combines TRBV4-2 with TRBJ2-3; 7 positions agree with TRBD2. V was pared by 0 bases and J by 1 base, with 7 bases of the junction left unmatched. This CDR3 has 17 amino acids. CDR1 LGHNA and CDR2 YNFKEQ come from the germline V gene. Written as DNA, the CDR3 is TGTGCCAGCAGCCAAGATGGGGGTGGGGGGGGCACAGATACGCAGTATTTT. It codes for CASSQDGGGGGTDTQYF.

The V and J genes are TRBV6-5 and TRBJ2-7; TRBD2 might be the D (7 bases). The CDR3 is 14 residues long. Germline V CDR1 and CDR2: MNHEY, SVGAGI. The V gene lost 4 bases and the J gene lost 2 bases, with 12 bases spanning the gap. The CDR3: CASSLGGGPYEQYF. The CDR3 nucleotides are TGTGCCAGCAGTTTGGGAGGGGGGCCCTACGAGCAGTACTTC.

This chain connects TRBV7-9 to TRBJ2-3; tentatively, D is TRBD2 (6 bases). Germline V gives CDR1 SEHNR, CDR2 FQNEAQ (reference sequence). The CDR3 runs to 15 residues. Trimming stripped 5 bases from V and 1 base from J, with 13 bases between. This CDR3 is CASSTWASGTDTQYF. As DNA, the CDR3 is TGTGCCAGCAGCACGTGGGCTAGCGGCACAGATACGCAGTATTTT.

The rearrangement joins TRBV7-2 to TRBJ2-6; D gene uncertain. The CDR3 consists of 16 residues. V gave up 2 bases and J gave up 0 bases, with 8 bases separating them. Germline V gene sequence: CDR1 SGHTA, CDR2 FQGNSA. The CDR3 DNA sequence: TGTGCCAGCAGCTTAAACTTGGTCTCTGGGGCCAACGTCCTGACTTTC. This gives the protein CASSLNLVSGANVLTF.

The chain is built from TRBV6-5 and TRBJ1-1; 7 bases are shared with TRBD1. The CDR3 is 13 amino acids. With V trimmed by 7 bases and J by 9 bases, 11 bases remained unmatched. The V gene's germline CDR1 is MNHEY and CDR2 SVGAGI. Here the CDR3 DNA reads TGTGCCAGCACCCCGGGAAGGGGGCAGCAAGCTTTCTTT. It translates to CASTPGRGQQAFF.

This clone was counted between two and nine times. The chain employs TRBV2 and TRBJ1-1; no clear D gene. Trimming left V 4 bases short and J 0 bases short, with 9 bases between. Germline CDR1 and CDR2: SNHLY and FYNNEI. The CDR3 is 14 amino acids. The CDR3 bases are TGTGCCAGCAGTGTCGGGAGCATGAACACTGAAGCTTTCTTT. Translated, it gives CASSVGSMNTEAFF.

This chain connects TRBV7-6 to TRBJ1-5; 7 nucleotides agree with TRBD1. In germline, CDR1 is SGHVS, CDR2 FNYEAQ. The length of the CDR3 is 17 residues. V lost 4 bases and J lost 1; bases outside the gene matches: 10. DNA of the CDR3: TGTGCCAGCAGCTGGGGTGTAGGGGGCGAAAGCAATCAGCCCCAGCATTTT. Translated, it gives CASSWGVGGESNQPQHF.

The V and J genes are TRBV27 and TRBJ2-7, with 13 bases aligning to TRBD2. CDR1 and CDR2 from the germline V gene are MNHEY and SMNVEV (reference sequence). The V gene end was trimmed by 3 bases and the J gene end by 5 bases; junction bases not matched to a gene: 10. The CDR3 runs to 17 residues. CDR3 nucleotides: TGTGCCAGCAGTTTCCTTACGGGGACTAGCGGGATGAACGAGCAGTACTTC. Translation: CASSFLTGTSGMNEQYF.

CDR3 in DNA: TGTGCCAGCAGTGTGAAGGGGACAGCAAATACCTTC. Amino acid sequence: CASSVKGTANTF. The rearrangement joins TRBV2 to TRBJ1-2; 7 nucleotides match TRBD1. The junction had 10 bases not matched to a gene; V was cut back by 4 bases and J by 14 bases. This CDR3 region has 12 residues. Germline values: CDR1 SNHLY, CDR2 FYNNEI.